This entry features one T cell receptor (beta chain) sequence. Its target antigen remains unknown. Base qualities are not recorded, but no much larger clone differs from it by a single base. TCRbeta CDR3 regions were amplified from genomic DNA by means of the immunoSEQ Assay, a bias-controlled multiplex PCR. In the source study's methods: Within the assay, amplification of reference gene primers was used to estimate how many nucleated cells each sample contained. Sequence reads were collapsed and filtered to measure the absolute abundance of every unique TCRbeta CDR3 rearrangement. For each sample, productive Simpson clonality was calculated as the square root of Simpson's diversity index across productive rearrangements. TCRdb mirrors the immuneACCESS table, restricted to in-frame sequences. Some clones are absent from its copies; in checked studies, under half trace to an unresolved V gene, and the reason for the others is unknown. V, J and clone size reflect that table, while D and trimming were determined from the DNA. The sample table contains about 200,000 clones; only one count was recorded for around four fifths of them. The ten largest clones add up to around 0.93% of the sample.

This sample is drawn from a study of blood T cell repertoires in COVID-19 (dated by TCRdb to the early 2020s). About the full investigation: Samples from collaborators originated in the United States, Italy and Spain and spanned both the acute and convalescent phases of COVID-19. The prospective study material was composed of cDNA or gDNA derived from T cells, B-cell-depleted T cells, or PBMCs. Samples were obtained from the ongoing ImmuneRACE study (first 160 participants) and from over 1,000 subjects provided by 6 global collaborators. A de-identified subject ID, COVID-19 status, age in years and sex were almost always included in the sample metadata. The repertoires were made available in a free public database intended to serve as a resource for research on the immune response to SARS-CoV-2. Subjects who had been exposed to COVID-19, were actively infected with it, or had recovered from it provided the deeply sampled blood TCRbeta repertoires that made up the dataset. Where available, HLA class I and class II types were obtained from metadata supplied by the sample provider rather than from assay-based typing.

Relative to germline, V is missing 6 bases and J is missing 8 bases, with 5 bases of the junction outside any gene match. From its cysteine to its phenylalanine, the CDR3 spans 12 amino acids. Only the CDR3 part of the read is kept: 36 bases, read in frame from the first base. CDR1 and CDR2, looked up from the germline V gene, are SQVTM and ANQGSEA. The study at large found these results: The quantity of clinical and demographic metadata differed by source and by participant and was supplied without curation.

One collaborating source in Seattle enrolled patients during active infection and followed them longitudinally through the course of disease. Whole blood was collected in K2EDTA tubes by collaborating institutions according to the institutions' own protocols. For TCRbeta analysis, collaborators shipped samples in one of three forms: frozen whole blood, isolated PBMCs, or DNA extracted from either of those sample types. Sequenced sample: peripheral blood. This clonotype originated in a man aged 55 to 70 with COVID-19, enrolled during active disease. The sequence joins TRBV29-1 to TRBJ1-2, with TRBD1 identical over 11 junction bases. The CDR3 protein is CSVGQGALGYTF. The DNA sequence reads TGCAGCGTAGGACAGGGGGCGCTGGGCTACACCTTC. The full variable domain, completed from the reference TRBV29-1 and TRBJ1-2 proteins outside the CDR3, reads SAVISQKPSRDICQRGTSLTIQCQVDSQVTMMFWYRQQPGQSLTLIATANQGSEATYESGFVIDKFPISRPNLTFSTLTVSNMSPEDSSIYLCSVGQGALGYTFGSGTRLTVV.